The 19 T cell receptor beta chains below were found in one sample sequenced in a study of T cell responses to AZD1222 COVID-19 vaccine. Libraries were prepared by immunoSEQ multiplex PCR; TCRdb keeps only in-frame clonotypes and omits some of them. Of about 130,000 clones in the sample, 80% to 90% were seen once. The sample in question was peripheral blood, obtained 28 days after the second AZD1222 dose. The receptors originated from an adult who received the AZD1222 COVID-19 vaccine.

The chain is built from TRBV6-1 and TRBJ2-1; TRBD2 agrees at 7 bases. The CDR3 covers 16 residues. Germline-derived CDR1 and CDR2 are MNHNS and SASEGT. Trimming took 8 bases from V and 0 from J; bases not matched to a gene: 10. The CDR3 spells CASGEGGSGSYNEQFF. The CDR3 DNA is TGTGCCAGCGGGGAAGGCGGGAGTGGCTCCTACAATGAGCAGTTCTTC.

V usage is TRBV12-5 and J usage is TRBJ1-1; TRBD1 matches 7 bases. V lost 4 bases, J lost 10 bases, and 6 bases stayed unmatched. The CDR3 spans 12 residues. Germline-derived CDR1 and CDR2 are LGHNT and FRNRAP. CDR3 sequence: CASGSQGGAAFF. The CDR3 DNA reads as TGTGCTAGTGGTTCCCAGGGGGGGGCAGCTTTCTTT.

This chain links TRBV7-9 with TRBJ1-4, with 10 bases identical to TRBD1. After removal of 3 bases from V and 5 bases from J, the junction contained 6 bases not matched to a gene. Germline V gene sequence: CDR1 SEHNR, CDR2 FQNEAQ (reference sequence). The CDR3 is 16 amino acids. The CDR3 coding sequence is TGTGCCAGCAGCTTCGGACAGGGGGACGTGAATGAAAAACTGTTTTTT. This gives the protein CASSFGQGDVNEKLFF.

The chain combines TRBV23-1 with TRBJ2-1, with a tentative D call TRBD1 (5 bases). TRBV23-1 is placed among ORFs of uncertain function. The CDR3 spans 16 residues. V lost 2 bases and J 0 bases, leaving 11 bases between the germline ends. The CDR3 is CASSQKQGPSYNEQFF. CDR3 DNA: TGCGCCAGCAGTCAAAAGCAGGGTCCCTCCTACAATGAGCAGTTCTTC.

CDR3: CASSYISLVDTQYF. In nucleotides, the CDR3 is TGTGCCAGCAGTTATATCTCCCTAGTCGATACGCAGTATTTT. The chain is built from TRBV6-2 or TRBV6-3 and TRBJ2-3; D remains ambiguous. This CDR3 is 14 amino acids long. Germline CDR1 reads MNHEY; CDR2 reads SVGEGT. V was clipped by 3 bases and J by 6 bases, with 13 bases between them.

The chain links TRBV29-1 to TRBJ1-1; D gene ambiguous. CDR1 and CDR2 from the germline V gene are SQVTM and ANQGSEA. This CDR3 has 13 residues. V lost 7 bases to trimming and J lost 1 base, with 13 bases between them. CDR3 sequence: CSARTQTNTEAFF. The CDR3 region has the DNA TGCAGCGCCCGGACTCAAACGAACACTGAAGCTTTCTTT.

J is TRBJ1-5 and V is TRBV5-8, with D unresolved. CDR3 size: 15 residues. CDR1 is SGHTS and CDR2 is YDEGEE in the germline V gene. V lost 0 bases, J lost 9 bases, and 16 bases lay in between. The CDR3 DNA sequence: TGTGCCAGCAGCTTGGAAGGCTCGAACGTAGGGCCCCAGCATTTT. Protein sequence: CASSLEGSNVGPQHF. The variable domain in full, with the rest retrieved from reference TRBV5-8 and TRBJ1-5, is EAGVTQSPTHLIKTRGQQATLRCSPISGHTSVYWYQQALGLGLQFLLWYDEGEERNRGNFPPRFSGRQFPNYSSELNVNALELEDSALYLCASSLEGSNVGPQHFGDGTRLSIL.

The chain joins TRBV5-1 to TRBJ1-4; no firm D call. V lost 0 bases to trimming and J lost 5 bases, with 11 bases between them. CDR1 and CDR2 (germline): SGHRS, YFSETQ. This CDR3 spans 15 amino acids. This chain's CDR3 is CASSLGTTTNEKLFF. The CDR3 DNA follows: TGCGCCAGCAGCTTGGGGACGACTACAAATGAAAAACTGTTTTTT.

This clone came up once. The rearrangement links TRBV6-2 or TRBV6-3 to TRBJ1-2, with TRBD1 identical over 7 bases. V was pared by 2 bases and J by 4 bases, with 10 bases of the junction left unmatched. The CDR3 length is 16 residues. CDR1 is MNHEY, CDR2 SVGEGT, per germline. CDR3 coding DNA: TGTGCCAGCAGTTACGACCCAGACAGGGTAGCCTATGGCTACACCTTC. It is translated as CASSYDPDRVAYGYTF.

The chain has TRBV6-6 and TRBJ1-6, with D maybe TRBD1 (5 bases). V lost 6 bases and J lost 0, with 15 bases in between. The germline gives CDR1 MNHNY, CDR2 SVGAGI (reference sequence). The CDR3 contains 17 residues. The CDR3 nucleotides read TGTGCCAGCAGCCGACGACAGAGGAGCTCCTATAATTCACCCCTCCACTTT. As protein: CASSRRQRSSYNSPLHF.

This clone appeared once. The chain recombines TRBV6-5 with TRBJ2-2; 8 bases match TRBD1. With 0 bases clipped from V and 7 bases from J, the junction kept 7 bases outside the gene matches. CDR1 and CDR2 from the germline V gene are MNHEY and SVGAGI. The CDR3 is 16 amino acids. CDR3 loop: CASSYSSGQGNGELFF. The CDR3 DNA sequence: TGTGCCAGCAGTTACTCGAGTGGACAGGGAAACGGGGAGCTGTTTTTT.

The chain recombines TRBV9 with TRBJ2-5; 16 bases align to TRBD2. CDR1 is SGDLS, CDR2 YYNGEE, per germline. The CDR3 covers 15 residues. J gave up 5 bases and V 4 bases, and 2 bases lay outside the gene matches. The CDR3, as DNA: TGTGCCAGCAGCCTGGGACTAGCGGGGGGGGAGACCCAGTACTTC. Protein: CASSLGLAGGETQYF.

V is TRBV15 and J is TRBJ1-2; D might be TRBD1 (6 bases). CDR3 size: 13 residues. V shed 5 bases and J shed 2 bases, with 9 bases lying between them. The germline CDR1 and CDR2 sequences are LNHNV and YYDKDF (reference sequence). The CDR3 protein is CATSRQENYGYTF. CDR3 DNA sequence: TGTGCCACCAGCCGACAGGAGAACTATGGCTACACCTTC.

This clone has only a few counts. This chain connects TRBV4-1 to TRBJ1-5; TRBD1 is a possible D gene (5 bases). V gave up 1 base and J gave up 9 bases, with 10 bases separating them. Per the germline V gene, CDR1 is MGHRA and CDR2 is YSYEKL. CDR3 length: 13 residues. CDR3 region: CASSQVPGGPQHF. CDR3 nucleotides: TGCGCCAGCAGCCAAGTCCCCGGGGGGCCCCAGCATTTT.

V and J are TRBV5-1 and TRBJ2-3; TRBD2 matches 8 bases. Germline V lookup: CDR1 SGHRS, CDR2 YFSETQ. V was pared by 4 bases and J by 6 bases, with 7 bases of the junction left unmatched. The CDR3 is made up of 14 amino acids. The CDR3 sequence is CASSPLGGGDTQYF. The CDR3 DNA sequence: TGCGCCAGCAGCCCCCTTGGCGGGGGGGATACGCAGTATTTT.

The chain links TRBV7-6 to TRBJ2-6; D remains unclear. There are 16 residues in the CDR3. From germline, CDR1 is SGHVS and CDR2 FNYEAQ. Trimming shortened V by 1 base and J by 0 bases, and 7 bases separated the two germline ends. The chain's CDR3 is CASSLVQISGANVLTF. The CDR3 bases are TGTGCCAGCAGCTTAGTACAAATCTCTGGGGCCAACGTCCTGACTTTC.

The chain has TRBV14 and TRBJ2-1; weak D call: TRBD1 (5 bases). In germline, CDR1 is SGHDN, CDR2 FVKESK. CDR3 length: 14 amino acids. V lost 4 bases, J lost 4 bases, and 11 bases lay in between. The CDR3 protein is CASSLTQGYNEQFF. For the CDR3, the DNA is TGTGCCAGCAGCCTGACTCAGGGTTACAATGAGCAGTTCTTC.

CDR3 loop: CASIFDGGNTIYF. Written as DNA, the CDR3 is TGTGCCAGCATTTTTGACGGTGGAAACACCATATATTTT. The chain is built from TRBV2 and TRBJ1-3, with D unclear. V lost 7 bases to trimming and J lost 3 bases, with 10 bases between them. The V gene's germline CDR1 is SNHLY and CDR2 FYNNEI. The CDR3 consists of 13 residues.

This chain uses TRBV5-1 with TRBJ2-5, with a weak D call TRBD1 (6 bases). CDR1 and CDR2 (germline): SGHRS, YFSETQ. Trimming left V 4 bases short and J 2 bases short, with 15 bases between. CDR3 length equals 15 residues. The CDR3 sequence is CASSATGTPQETQYF. The CDR3 DNA reads TGCGCCAGCAGCGCCACCGGGACACCGCAAGAGACCCAGTACTTC.